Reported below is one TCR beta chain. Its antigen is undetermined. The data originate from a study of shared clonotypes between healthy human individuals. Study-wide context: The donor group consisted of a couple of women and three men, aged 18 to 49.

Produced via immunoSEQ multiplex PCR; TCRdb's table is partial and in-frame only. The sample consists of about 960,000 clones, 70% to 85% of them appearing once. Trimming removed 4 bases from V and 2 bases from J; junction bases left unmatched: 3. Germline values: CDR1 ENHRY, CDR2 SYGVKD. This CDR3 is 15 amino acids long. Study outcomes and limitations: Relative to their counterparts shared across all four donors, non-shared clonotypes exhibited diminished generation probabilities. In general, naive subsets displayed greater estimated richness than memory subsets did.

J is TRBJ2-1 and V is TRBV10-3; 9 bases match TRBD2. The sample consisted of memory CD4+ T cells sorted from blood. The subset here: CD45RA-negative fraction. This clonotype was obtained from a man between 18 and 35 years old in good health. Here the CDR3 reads CAISAGTSPYNEQFF. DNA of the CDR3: TGTGCCATCAGTGCCGGGACTAGCCCCTACAATGAGCAGTTCTTC.